This T cell receptor beta chain was found in a study of PD-1 blockade in classical Hodgkin lymphoma. Only in-frame clones appear in the TCRdb table, and some are missing; sequencing was by immunoSEQ multiplex PCR. The table shows about 11,000 clones, with roughly 76% occurring only once. This CDR3 has 11 amino acids. CDR1 SQVTM and CDR2 ANQGSEA come from the germline V gene. V was clipped by 4 bases and J by 4 bases, with 8 bases between them. Every patient was affected by relapse after autologous stem cell transplantation, while exposure to brentuximab vedotin was not uniform. The chain employs TRBV29-1 and TRBJ2-7; tentatively, D is TRBD1 (5 bases). The specimen comprised peripheral blood mononuclear cells (PBMCs), sampled at baseline. The clonotype comes from a human donor with classical Hodgkin lymphoma. The CDR3 sequence: CSVVQGYEQYF. In nucleotides, the CDR3 is TGCAGCGTTGTCCAGGGTTACGAGCAGTACTTC.